This TCR beta chain was captured in a study of shared clonotypes between healthy human individuals (dated by TCRdb to 2018 to 2020). For context, the study as a whole: Three men and two women, aged 18 to 49 years, made up the cohort. Between about 0.9 and 9 billion PBMCs per donor were obtained by leukapheresis. To estimate repertoire size and how much clonotypes are shared between individuals, the study performed deep sequencing of blood TCR repertoires from about five healthy adults. For each donor, CD4 naive and CD4 memory were each run on three plates, CD8 naive on two plates, and CD8 memory on one plate. To increase sequencing depth and limit assay-specific biases, different laboratories used diverse techniques to prepare libraries and sequence TCR repertoires. General findings and caveats noted by the study authors: Rarefaction of sorted-subset datasets indicated incomplete sequencing despite the large sequencing depth. Based on pairwise subsampling, the degree of clonotype sharing among donors was expected to be affected by sequencing depth. Compared with non-shared clonotypes, clonotypes shared by all four sorted-subset donors had higher generation probabilities. Naive subsets generally had larger estimated clonotype richness than memory subsets did. Because the study included a small number of donors, the genetic and exposure-history diversity represented was limited. Sampling was restricted to blood, and TCR repertoires in tissues likely differ from the TCR repertoires found in blood. When several donors were compared, the shared fraction of clonotypes was around 4.6% for naive CD4, less than 4% for naive CD8, 2.3% for memory CD4, and 0.35% to 0.4% for memory CD8.

TCR CDR3 regions were amplified from genomic DNA by multiplex PCR using the deep immunoSEQ assay. For each cell subset, the extracted genomic DNA was distributed evenly across all wells of several immunoSEQ 96-well plates, and each plate served as one replicate. Each replicate PCR for sorted subsets received 150 to 250 ng genomic DNA, equal to about 30,000 T cell genomes. Purified libraries were measured with a Qubit 3.0 fluorometer, size-checked on a Bioanalyzer 2100, and measured again with the KAPA Library Quantification kit. Every immunoSEQ 96-well plate was sequenced on a separate single-read 150-cycle Illumina NextSeq 550 flow cell. The authors' analysis ran thus. Because only junctional sequences without quality scores were contained in the immunoSEQ output, filtering matching that applied to full-length reads could not be performed. To assign V/J genes and CDR3, sequences were annotated against IMGT germline references using PyIR, a Python wrapper for IgBLAST v1.9. Any read was removed if the V/J assignment was weak (E-value above 1e-6), the CDR3 was missing, or the read contained stop codons, out-of-frame junctions, or ambiguous translated residues. V3J clonotypes were defined by identical inferred V gene, J gene, and CDR3 amino acid sequence. To compute the percentage overlap between repertoires, the number of shared unique clonotypes was divided by the size of the smaller repertoire. RTK rarefaction, the Chao1 estimator, and Recon v2.1 estimates of unobserved clonotypes were used to assess repertoire richness. For all TCRbeta clonotypes obtained by the gDNA method from a handful of donors, generation probabilities were computed with OLGA. TCRdb retrieved this table from immuneACCESS and kept in-frame rearrangements only. Not all clones are present; in checked studies, unresolved V genes account for under half, and no reason is known for the remainder. V, J and clone size derive from that table, while D and trimming were established from the DNA sequence. The sample contains almost 750,000 clones, 72% of them found a single time. The leading ten clones occupy 1.8% of the sample.

The donors were healthy, HIV-negative adults with no recently reported acute infections or vaccinations. Every donor was a Caucasian adult residing in Nashville, Tennessee, USA. CD4+ T cells were enriched by magnetic negative selection, after which naive cells were positively selected on CD45RA and the negative fraction was taken as the memory subset. Blood was collected by leukapheresis, and PBMCs were isolated by Ficoll-Histopaque density gradient centrifugation and then cryopreserved in liquid nitrogen vapor phase. Analytical flow cytometry was used to check the purity and quantity of every magnetically sorted T cell population. Genomic DNA was isolated from each sorted fraction and quantified by UV absorbance on a Nanodrop 2000c. As for this clone: This receptor's antigen is unknown. Base qualities are missing; no much larger clone stands one base away.

The CDR3 numbers 14 residues from cysteine through phenylalanine. CDR3 DNA only is kept here, 42 bases in frame from base 1. CDR1 is given as SNHLY and CDR2 as FYNNEI, both from the germline V gene. After removal of 0 bases from V and 5 bases from J, the junction retains 3 bases not matched to a gene. Recombination linked TRBV2 to TRBJ2-5, with 7 bases matching TRBD2. Sequences were obtained from memory CD4+ T cells sorted from blood. This specimen's cell subset or site label, per the study, means: CD45RA-negative fraction. This receptor was identified in a woman aged 25 to 39 in good health. The sequenced DNA is TGTGCCAGCAGTGAAGCCCCCGGGGGGGAGACCCAGTACTTC. The translation is CASSEAPGGETQYF.